The clone carrying this T cell receptor beta chain was seen ten or more times. Antigen: not known. Trimming stripped 6 bases from V and 8 bases from J, with 13 bases between. The CDR3 extends over 12 amino acids. The record originates from a study of CD8 T cells in ankylosing spondylitis. TCRdb passed the 5' RACE reads through MiXCR, listing each CDR3 protein once. The sample consists of about 160,000 distinct CDR3 sequences, 15% to 20% of them appearing once. General study results and limits: A TCR beta motif of fewer than ten highly homologous variants seemed to mark ankylosing spondylitis blood.

Sequencing input: blood, either unsorted or a sorted T cell fraction (not recorded which). The chain employs TRBV12-3 or TRBV12-4 and TRBJ1-2, with a possible D match to TRBD1 (5 bases). The receptor's source is a male donor with ankylosing spondylitis or in good health (not recorded which). The CDR3 bases are TGTGCCAGCAGCCCTGACAGCTGGGGCTACACCTTC. Residues: CASSPDSWGYTF.